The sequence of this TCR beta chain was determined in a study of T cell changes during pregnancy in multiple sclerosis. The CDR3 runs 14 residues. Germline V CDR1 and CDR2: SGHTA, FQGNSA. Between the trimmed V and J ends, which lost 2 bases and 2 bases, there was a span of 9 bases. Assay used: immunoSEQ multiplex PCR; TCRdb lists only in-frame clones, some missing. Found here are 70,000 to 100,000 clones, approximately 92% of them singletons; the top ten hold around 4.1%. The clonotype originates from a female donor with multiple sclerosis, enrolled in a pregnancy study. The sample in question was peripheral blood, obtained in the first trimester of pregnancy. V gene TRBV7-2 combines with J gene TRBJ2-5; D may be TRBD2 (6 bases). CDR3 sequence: CASSLWRGQETQYF. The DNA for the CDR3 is TGTGCCAGCAGCTTATGGCGGGGTCAAGAGACCCAGTACTTC. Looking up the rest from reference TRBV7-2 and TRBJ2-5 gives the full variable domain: GAGVSQSPSNKVTEKGKDVELRCDPISGHTALYWYRQSLGQGLEFLIYFQGNSAPDKSGLPSDRFSAERTGGSVSTLTIQRTQQEDSAVYLCASSLWRGQETQYFGPGTRLLVL.